This note documents a single T cell receptor (beta chain) sequence. Antigen unknown. The record originates from a study of T-cell memory formation after mild COVID-19. Study details: Most TCR clusters belonged to a single donor. Broader study findings: Those CD4+ clones that contracted were mainly in CM and EM (CD8+ ones in EMRA). What remained unconfirmed was the SARS-CoV-2 specificity of second-wave clones peaking on day 37. Pre-infection memory carried some responding clones, suggesting that cross-reactive memory joined.

One entry per CDR3 protein, called by TCRdb with MiXCR from the 5' RACE reads. Here the sample spans 300,000 to 350,000 distinct CDR3 sequences, approximately 13% being singletons. Trimming left V 5 bases short and J 7 bases short, with 9 bases between. Per the germline V gene, CDR1 is SGHTA and CDR2 is FQGTGA. The CDR3 length is 13 residues. The sample was PBMCs or a T cell subset sorted from them (not recorded which). The rearrangement links TRBV7-3 to TRBJ1-6, with D possibly TRBD1 on 5 matching bases. This receptor was taken from a man younger than 35 who had mild COVID-19 (a few samples of this study predate the infection). Cell type and time point are not known. The CDR3 reads CASSGGLNSPLHF. As DNA, the CDR3 is TGTGCCAGCAGCGGGGGGTTGAATTCACCCCTCCACTTT.